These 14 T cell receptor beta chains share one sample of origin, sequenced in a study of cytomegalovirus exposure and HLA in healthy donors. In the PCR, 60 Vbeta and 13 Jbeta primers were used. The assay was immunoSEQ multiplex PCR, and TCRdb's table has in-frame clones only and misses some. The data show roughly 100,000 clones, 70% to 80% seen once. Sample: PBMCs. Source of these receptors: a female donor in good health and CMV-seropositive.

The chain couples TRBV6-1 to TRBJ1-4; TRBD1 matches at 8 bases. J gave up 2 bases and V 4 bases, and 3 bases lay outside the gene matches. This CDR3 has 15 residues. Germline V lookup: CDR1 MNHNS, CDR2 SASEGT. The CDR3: CASSVDRGTNEKLFF. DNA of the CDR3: TGTGCCAGCAGTGTTGACAGGGGTACTAATGAAAAACTGTTTTTT.

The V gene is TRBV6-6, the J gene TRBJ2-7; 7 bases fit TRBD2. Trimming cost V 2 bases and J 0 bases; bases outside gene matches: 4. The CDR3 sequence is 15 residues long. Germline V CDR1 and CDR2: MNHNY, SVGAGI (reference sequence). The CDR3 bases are TGTGCCAGCAGTTACGGGCGGGGGAGCTCCTACGAGCAGTACTTC. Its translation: CASSYGRGSSYEQYF.

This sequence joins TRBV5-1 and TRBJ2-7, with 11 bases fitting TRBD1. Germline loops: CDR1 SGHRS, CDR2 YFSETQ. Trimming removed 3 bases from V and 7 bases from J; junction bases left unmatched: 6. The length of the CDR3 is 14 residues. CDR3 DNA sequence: TGCGCCAGCAGCTGGGGACAGGGGGACCTGGAGCAGTACTTC. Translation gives CASSWGQGDLEQYF.

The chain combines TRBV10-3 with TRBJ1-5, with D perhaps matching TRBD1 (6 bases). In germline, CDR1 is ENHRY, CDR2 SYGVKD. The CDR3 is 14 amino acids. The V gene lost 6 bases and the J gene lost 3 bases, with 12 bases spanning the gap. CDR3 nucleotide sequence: TGTGCCATCAGCAGGGGTGGGAACAATCAGCCCCAGCATTTT. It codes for CAISRGGNNQPQHF.

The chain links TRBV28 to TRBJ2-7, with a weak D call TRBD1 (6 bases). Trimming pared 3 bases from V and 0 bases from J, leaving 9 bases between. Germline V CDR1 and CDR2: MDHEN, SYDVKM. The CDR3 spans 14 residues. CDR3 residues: CASSLTQGSYEQYF. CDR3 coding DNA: TGTGCCAGCAGTTTGACACAGGGCTCCTACGAGCAGTACTTC.

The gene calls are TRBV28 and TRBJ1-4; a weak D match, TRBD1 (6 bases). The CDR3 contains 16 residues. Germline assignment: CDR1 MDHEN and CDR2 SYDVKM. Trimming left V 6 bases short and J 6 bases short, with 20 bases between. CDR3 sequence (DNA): TGTGCCAGCAGCCCGGGACACAATTACAGGGATGAAAAACTGTTTTTT. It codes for CASSPGHNYRDEKLFF.

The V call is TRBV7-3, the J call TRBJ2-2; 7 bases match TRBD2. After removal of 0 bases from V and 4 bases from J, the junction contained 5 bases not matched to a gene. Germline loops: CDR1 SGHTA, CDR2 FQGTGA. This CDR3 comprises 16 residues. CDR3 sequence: CASSLTSGTTTGELFF. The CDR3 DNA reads TGTGCCAGCAGCTTAACGTCCGGGACTACCACCGGGGAGCTGTTTTTT.

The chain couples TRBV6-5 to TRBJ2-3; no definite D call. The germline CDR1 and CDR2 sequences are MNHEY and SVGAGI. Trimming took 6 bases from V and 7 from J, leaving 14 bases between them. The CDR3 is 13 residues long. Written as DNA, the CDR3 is TGTGCCAGCAGCCCGGGTGCCTTCTATACGCAGTATTTT. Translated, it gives CASSPGAFYTQYF.

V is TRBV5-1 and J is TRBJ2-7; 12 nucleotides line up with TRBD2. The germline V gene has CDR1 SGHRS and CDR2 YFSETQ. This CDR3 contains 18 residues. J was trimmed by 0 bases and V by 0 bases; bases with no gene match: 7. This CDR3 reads CASSLGMSSGRDSYEQYF. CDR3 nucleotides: TGCGCCAGCAGCTTGGGTATGTCTAGCGGGAGGGACTCCTACGAGCAGTACTTC.

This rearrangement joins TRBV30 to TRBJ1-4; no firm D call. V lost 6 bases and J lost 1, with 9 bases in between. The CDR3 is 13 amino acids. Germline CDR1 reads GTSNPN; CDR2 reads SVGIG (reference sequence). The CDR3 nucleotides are TGTGCCTGTCCCAGTTTAACTAATGAAAAACTGTTTTTT. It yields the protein CACPSLTNEKLFF.

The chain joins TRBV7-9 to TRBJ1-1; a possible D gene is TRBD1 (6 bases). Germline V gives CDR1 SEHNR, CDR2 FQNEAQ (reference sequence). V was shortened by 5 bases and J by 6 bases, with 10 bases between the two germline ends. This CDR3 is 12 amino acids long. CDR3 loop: CASSDWTAEAFF. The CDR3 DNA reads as TGTGCCAGCAGCGATTGGACAGCTGAAGCTTTCTTT.

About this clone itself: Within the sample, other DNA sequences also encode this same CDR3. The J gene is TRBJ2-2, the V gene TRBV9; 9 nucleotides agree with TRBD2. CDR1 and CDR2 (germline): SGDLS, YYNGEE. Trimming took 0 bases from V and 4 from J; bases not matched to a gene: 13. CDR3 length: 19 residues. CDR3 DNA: TGTGCCAGCAGCGTAGAGCCGGAGTCAGCGGGGGGCAGCACCGGGGAGCTGTTTTTT. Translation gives CASSVEPESAGGSTGELFF.

The CDR3 reads CASSPDRDEQYF. DNA for the CDR3: TGTGCCAGCAGCCCCGACAGAGACGAGCAGTACTTC. J is TRBJ2-7 and V is TRBV6-4; D is perhaps TRBD1 (5 bases). Germline CDR1 and CDR2: MRHNA and SNTAGT. The CDR3 length is 12 residues. The germline V and J ends were trimmed by 6 bases and 5 bases, with 11 bases remaining between them.

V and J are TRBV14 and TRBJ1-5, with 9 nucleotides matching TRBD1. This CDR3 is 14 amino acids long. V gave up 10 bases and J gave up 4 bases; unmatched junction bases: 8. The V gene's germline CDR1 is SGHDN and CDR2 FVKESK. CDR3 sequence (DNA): TGTGCCACCCCTACAGGGGGCGCAAATCAGCCCCAGCATTTT. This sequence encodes CATPTGGANQPQHF.